The rows below give T cell receptor beta chains drawn from one sample of a study of blood T cell repertoires in COVID-19. Here immunoSEQ multiplex PCR was the method, and the copy in TCRdb shows in-frame clones only, minus some. The sample lists 450,000 or so clones, around nine tenths occurring once. The specimen sequenced was peripheral blood. Receptors originate from a woman aged 40-49 years with COVID-19, enrolled during active disease. The CDR3 runs from the conserved cysteine through the conserved F or W. D genes are given only for firm matches. Part of the rows lack a size; the others show once, few, many or a class for expanded clones.

abundance: NA
d_gene: TRBD2
v_gene: TRBV27
j_gene: TRBJ2-7
CDR3aa: CASSLSGGTRPYEQYF
CDR3nt: TGTGCCAGCAGTTTATCGGGGGGGACTCGGCCTTACGAGCAGTACTTC

abundance: NA
d_gene: TRBD1
v_gene: TRBV25-1
j_gene: TRBJ1-2
CDR3aa: CASSELGQEHPYTF
CDR3nt: TGTGCCAGCAGTGAACTAGGACAGGAACACCCCTACACCTTC

abundance: NA
d_gene: NA
v_gene: TRBV11-2
j_gene: TRBJ1-1
CDR3aa: CASSLGQYTEAFF
CDR3nt: TGTGCCAGCAGCTTAGGACAGTACACTGAAGCTTTCTTT

abundance: NA
d_gene: NA
v_gene: TRBV11-2
j_gene: TRBJ2-7
CDR3aa: CASSLVSGSSYEQYF
CDR3nt: TGTGCCAGCAGCTTAGTATCAGGCAGCTCCTACGAGCAGTACTTC

abundance: NA
d_gene: NA
v_gene: TRBV29-1
j_gene: TRBJ1-3
CDR3aa: CSAEGIGTIYF
CDR3nt: TGCAGCGCCGAGGGTATCGGCACCATATATTTT

abundance: NA
d_gene: NA
v_gene: TRBV18
j_gene: TRBJ2-5
CDR3aa: CASSRTTQKETQYF
CDR3nt: TGTGCCAGCTCACGGACTACCCAGAAAGAGACCCAGTACTTC

abundance: NA
d_gene: NA
v_gene: TRBV27
j_gene: TRBJ1-1
CDR3aa: CASSLGALGNTEAFF
CDR3nt: TGTGCCAGCAGTTTGGGGGCATTGGGGAACACTGAAGCTTTCTTT

abundance: NA
d_gene: TRBD1
v_gene: TRBV5-1
j_gene: TRBJ1-3
CDR3aa: CASSLGTGGISGNTIYF
CDR3nt: TGCGCCAGCAGCTTGGGGACAGGGGGAATCTCTGGAAACACCATATATTTT

abundance: few
d_gene: NA
v_gene: TRBV7-9
j_gene: TRBJ1-1
CDR3aa: CASSQTTGLNTEAFF
CDR3nt: TGTGCCAGCAGCCAGACCACAGGGCTGAACACTGAAGCTTTCTTT

abundance: NA
d_gene: NA
v_gene: TRBV5-8
j_gene: TRBJ2-7
CDR3aa: CASREEQGLSEQYF
CDR3nt: TGTGCCAGCCGAGAGGAACAGGGATTATCCGAGCAGTACTTC

abundance: NA
d_gene: NA
v_gene: TRBV19
j_gene: TRBJ2-6
CDR3aa: CASSMRGRVSGANVLTF
CDR3nt: TGTGCCAGTAGTATGAGAGGCAGGGTGTCTGGGGCCAACGTCCTGACTTTC

abundance: NA
d_gene: NA
v_gene: TRBV4-3
j_gene: TRBJ1-2
CDR3aa: CASSPGPTEVGGGYTF
CDR3nt: TGCGCCAGCAGCCCCGGGCCCACAGAAGTTGGAGGAGGCTACACCTTC

abundance: NA
d_gene: TRBD2
v_gene: TRBV4-3
j_gene: TRBJ2-3
CDR3aa: CASSQDQLAGGGTQYF
CDR3nt: TGCGCCAGCAGCCAAGATCAACTAGCGGGAGGGGGTACGCAGTATTTT

abundance: NA
d_gene: TRBD1
v_gene: TRBV9
j_gene: TRBJ1-4
CDR3aa: CASSVEGQGGEKLFF
CDR3nt: TGTGCCAGCAGCGTAGAGGGACAGGGTGGGGAAAAACTGTTTTTT

abundance: NA
d_gene: NA
v_gene: TRBV28
j_gene: TRBJ2-3
CDR3aa: CASSYRSGHTLTDTQYF
CDR3nt: TGTGCCAGCAGCTACCGATCGGGACACACTTTGACAGATACGCAGTATTTT

abundance: NA
d_gene: NA
v_gene: TRBV7-2
j_gene: TRBJ2-2
CDR3aa: CASSSPFAGELFF
CDR3nt: TGTGCCAGCAGCTCCCCGTTCGCCGGGGAGCTGTTTTTT

abundance: NA
d_gene: NA
v_gene: TRBV7-9
j_gene: TRBJ2-1
CDR3aa: CASSLGRGGTYNEQFF
CDR3nt: TGTGCCAGCAGCTTAGGAAGGGGCGGTACCTACAATGAGCAGTTCTTC

abundance: NA
d_gene: NA
v_gene: TRBV14
j_gene: TRBJ1-2
CDR3aa: CASSRLTQGRVDGYTF
CDR3nt: TGTGCCAGCAGCCGGTTAACACAGGGTAGGGTGGATGGCTACACCTTC

abundance: NA
d_gene: NA
v_gene: TRBV5-8
j_gene: TRBJ1-2
CDR3aa: CASSWEIGLQESNYGYTF
CDR3nt: TGTGCCAGCAGCTGGGAGATTGGGCTCCAGGAGAGCAACTATGGCTACACCTTC

abundance: once
d_gene: TRBD2
v_gene: TRBV19
j_gene: TRBJ2-7
CDR3aa: CASSISGTSGTLYEQYF
CDR3nt: TGTGCCAGTAGTATAAGTGGGACTAGCGGGACGTTATACGAGCAGTACTTC

abundance: NA
d_gene: NA
v_gene: TRBV7-2
j_gene: TRBJ2-5
CDR3aa: CASSLSGAQETQYF
CDR3nt: TGTGCCAGCAGCTTATCTGGGGCACAAGAGACCCAGTACTTC

abundance: NA
d_gene: NA
v_gene: TRBV5-4
j_gene: TRBJ2-5
CDR3aa: CASSYLLQETQYF
CDR3nt: TGTGCCAGCAGCTATCTATTGCAAGAGACCCAGTACTTC

abundance: once
d_gene: TRBD1
v_gene: TRBV6-1
j_gene: TRBJ1-3
CDR3aa: CASSEFLVQGALGNTIYF
CDR3nt: TGTGCCAGCAGTGAATTCCTTGTCCAGGGGGCGCTTGGAAACACCATATATTTT

abundance: NA
d_gene: NA
v_gene: TRBV27
j_gene: TRBJ1-5
CDR3aa: CASSSLLANQPQHF
CDR3nt: TGTGCCAGCAGTTCACTCTTAGCAAATCAGCCCCAGCATTTT

abundance: NA
d_gene: NA
v_gene: TRBV14
j_gene: TRBJ1-3
CDR3aa: CASSPFLGRGNTIYF
CDR3nt: TGTGCCAGCAGCCCTTTTTTGGGGCGTGGAAACACCATATATTTT

abundance: NA
d_gene: TRBD1
v_gene: TRBV2
j_gene: TRBJ1-1
CDR3aa: CASSTQGAPTEAFF
CDR3nt: TGTGCCAGCAGTACCCAGGGGGCGCCCACTGAAGCTTTCTTT

abundance: once
d_gene: TRBD1
v_gene: TRBV7-2
j_gene: TRBJ2-7
CDR3aa: CASSYLTGGMDEQYF
CDR3nt: TGTGCCAGCAGCTACCTGACAGGGGGCATGGACGAGCAGTACTTC

abundance: NA
d_gene: NA
v_gene: TRBV29-1
j_gene: TRBJ2-1
CDR3aa: CSVVSGINEQFF
CDR3nt: TGCAGCGTTGTTAGCGGAATAAATGAGCAGTTCTTC

abundance: NA
d_gene: NA
v_gene: TRBV19
j_gene: TRBJ2-7
CDR3aa: CASSMVSGGSGGRYEQYF
CDR3nt: TGTGCCAGTAGTATGGTATCTGGAGGGTCGGGGGGCCGCTACGAGCAGTACTTC

abundance: NA
d_gene: TRBD1
v_gene: TRBV4-2
j_gene: TRBJ1-5
CDR3aa: CASSLSDRDQPQHF
CDR3nt: TGTGCCAGCAGCCTTTCGGACAGGGATCAGCCCCAGCATTTT

abundance: NA
d_gene: NA
v_gene: TRBV6-5
j_gene: TRBJ1-1
CDR3aa: CASSFTGVMNTEAFF
CDR3nt: TGTGCCAGCAGCTTCACAGGCGTCATGAACACTGAAGCTTTCTTT

abundance: NA
d_gene: NA
v_gene: TRBV6-6
j_gene: TRBJ1-4
CDR3aa: CASSPRAGRAAFNEKLFF
CDR3nt: TGTGCCAGCAGTCCACGGGCAGGGAGGGCAGCGTTTAATGAAAAACTGTTTTTT

abundance: NA
d_gene: TRBD1
v_gene: TRBV6-2/TRBV6-3
j_gene: TRBJ2-1
CDR3aa: CASSKGQGALRMRNEQFF
CDR3nt: TGTGCCAGCAGCAAAGGACAGGGGGCACTCCGCATGAGGAATGAGCAGTTCTTC

abundance: NA
d_gene: TRBD2
v_gene: TRBV5-6
j_gene: TRBJ2-1
CDR3aa: CASSPGLAGINDNEQFF
CDR3nt: TGTGCCAGCAGCCCCGGACTAGCGGGGATTAATGACAATGAGCAGTTCTTC

abundance: NA
d_gene: TRBD2
v_gene: TRBV28
j_gene: TRBJ2-7
CDR3aa: CASSHYPTSGIVYEQYF
CDR3nt: TGTGCCAGCAGTCACTACCCGACTAGCGGGATAGTCTACGAGCAGTACTTC

abundance: once
d_gene: TRBD1
v_gene: TRBV9
j_gene: TRBJ1-4
CDR3aa: CASSGHRGTNEKLFF
CDR3nt: TGTGCCAGCAGCGGACACAGGGGAACTAATGAAAAACTGTTTTTT

abundance: NA
d_gene: NA
v_gene: TRBV5-4
j_gene: TRBJ2-5
CDR3aa: CASSMGLTPQETQYF
CDR3nt: TGTGCCAGCAGCATGGGACTTACGCCCCAAGAGACCCAGTACTTC

abundance: NA
d_gene: NA
v_gene: TRBV7-2
j_gene: TRBJ2-7
CDR3aa: CASSLVSGYEQYF
CDR3nt: TGTGCCAGCAGCTTAGTAAGCGGCTACGAGCAGTACTTC

abundance: NA
d_gene: TRBD2
v_gene: TRBV27
j_gene: TRBJ2-3
CDR3aa: CASSWASGSTDTQYF
CDR3nt: TGTGCCAGCAGTTGGGCTAGCGGAAGCACAGATACGCAGTATTTT

abundance: NA
d_gene: NA
v_gene: TRBV19
j_gene: TRBJ1-2
CDR3aa: CASNGGGNYGYTF
CDR3nt: TGTGCCAGTAACGGGGGGGGCAATTATGGCTACACCTTC

abundance: NA
d_gene: NA
v_gene: TRBV7-9
j_gene: TRBJ2-6
CDR3aa: CASLDGLDRGLGANVLTF
CDR3nt: TGTGCCAGCCTCGACGGTCTGGATCGGGGACTCGGGGCCAACGTCCTGACTTTC